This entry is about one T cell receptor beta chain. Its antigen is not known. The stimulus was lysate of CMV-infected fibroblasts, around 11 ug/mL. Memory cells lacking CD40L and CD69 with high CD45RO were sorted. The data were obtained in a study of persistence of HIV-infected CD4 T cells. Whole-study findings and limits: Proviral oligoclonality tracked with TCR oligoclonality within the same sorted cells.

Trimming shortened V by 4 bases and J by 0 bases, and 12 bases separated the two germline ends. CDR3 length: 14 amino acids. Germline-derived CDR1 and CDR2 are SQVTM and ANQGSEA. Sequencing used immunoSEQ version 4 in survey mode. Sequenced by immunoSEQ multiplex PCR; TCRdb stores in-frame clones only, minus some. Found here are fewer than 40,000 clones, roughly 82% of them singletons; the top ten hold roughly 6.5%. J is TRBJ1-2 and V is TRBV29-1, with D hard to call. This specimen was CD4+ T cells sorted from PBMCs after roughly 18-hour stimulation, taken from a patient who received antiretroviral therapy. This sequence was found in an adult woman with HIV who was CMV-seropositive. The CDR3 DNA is TGCAGCGTTGTTAGGGAACCCCCTAACTATGGCTACACCTTC. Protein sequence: CSVVREPPNYGYTF.